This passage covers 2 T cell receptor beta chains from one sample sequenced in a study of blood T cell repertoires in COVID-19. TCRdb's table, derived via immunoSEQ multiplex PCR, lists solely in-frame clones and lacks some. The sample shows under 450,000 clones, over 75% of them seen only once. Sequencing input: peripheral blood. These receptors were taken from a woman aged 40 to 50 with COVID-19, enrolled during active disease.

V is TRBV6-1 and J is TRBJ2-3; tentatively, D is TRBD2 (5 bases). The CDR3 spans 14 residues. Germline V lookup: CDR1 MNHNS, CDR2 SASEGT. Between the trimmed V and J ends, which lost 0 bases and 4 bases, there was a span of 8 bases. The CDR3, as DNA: TGTGCCAGCAGTGAAGCGGGAGAAGCAGATACGCAGTATTTT. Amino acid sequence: CASSEAGEADTQYF.

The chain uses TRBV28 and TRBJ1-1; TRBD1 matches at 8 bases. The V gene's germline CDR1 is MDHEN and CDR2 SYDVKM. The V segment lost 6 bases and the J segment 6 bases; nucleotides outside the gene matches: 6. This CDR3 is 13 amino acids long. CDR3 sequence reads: CASRRTGMAEAFF. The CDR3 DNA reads TGTGCCAGCAGAAGGACAGGGATGGCTGAAGCTTTCTTT.